This T cell receptor beta chain emerged from a study of T-cell memory formation after mild COVID-19. Study-level findings and limits: Some responding clones appeared in pre-infection memory, suggesting cross-reactive memory joined. Contracting clones from day 15 to 85 showed balanced CD4/CD8; later expanders favored CD4+. Contracting clones localized mainly to CM and EM when CD4+ and mainly to EMRA when CD8+.

TCRdb re-analysed the 5' RACE reads in MiXCR, keeping a single row per CDR3 protein. The sample gives approximately 400,000 distinct CDR3 sequences, 18% of which show up once; roughly 21% is in the top ten. Comments on this clonotype: Antigen specificity is unknown.

CDR1 is MNHNS, CDR2 SASEGT, per germline. V gave up 4 bases and J gave up 2 bases, with 19 bases separating them. The CDR3 has 17 amino acids. The rearrangement joins TRBV6-1 to TRBJ2-3; D is unclear. Sequenced input: PBMCs or a T cell subset sorted from them (not recorded which). The source of this sequence is a man aged 18 to 29 who had mild COVID-19 (a few samples of this study predate the infection). Cell type and time point are not known. The chain's CDR3 is CASSGGNSMGFTDTQYF. The DNA of the CDR3 is TGTGCCAGCAGTGGCGGAAATAGCATGGGGTTCACAGATACGCAGTATTTT.